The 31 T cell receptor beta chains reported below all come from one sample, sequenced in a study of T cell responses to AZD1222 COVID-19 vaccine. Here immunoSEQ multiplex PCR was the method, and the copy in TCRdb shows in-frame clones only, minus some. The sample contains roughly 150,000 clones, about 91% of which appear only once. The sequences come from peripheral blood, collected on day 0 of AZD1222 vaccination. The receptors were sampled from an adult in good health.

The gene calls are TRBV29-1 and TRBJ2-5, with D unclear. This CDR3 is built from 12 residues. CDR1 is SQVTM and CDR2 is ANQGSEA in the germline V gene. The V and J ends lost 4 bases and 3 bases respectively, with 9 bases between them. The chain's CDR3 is CSVVLDEETQYF. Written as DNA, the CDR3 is TGCAGCGTTGTCCTGGACGAAGAGACCCAGTACTTC.

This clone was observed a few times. The chain's CDR3 is CASSAGQGGTGELFF. The CDR3 DNA reads as TGTGCCAGCAGTGCGGGACAGGGGGGGACCGGGGAGCTGTTTTTT. This chain links TRBV2 with TRBJ2-2, with 11 nucleotides matching TRBD1. Germline loops: CDR1 SNHLY, CDR2 FYNNEI. V gave up 4 bases and J gave up 5 bases; unmatched junction bases: 3. The CDR3 is 15 residues long.

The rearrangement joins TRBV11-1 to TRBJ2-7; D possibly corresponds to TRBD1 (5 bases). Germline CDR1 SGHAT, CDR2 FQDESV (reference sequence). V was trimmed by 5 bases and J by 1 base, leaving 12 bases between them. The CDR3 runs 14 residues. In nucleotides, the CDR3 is TGTGCCAGCAGCCGACAGAAAAAATCCTACGAGCAGTACTTC. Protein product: CASSRQKKSYEQYF.

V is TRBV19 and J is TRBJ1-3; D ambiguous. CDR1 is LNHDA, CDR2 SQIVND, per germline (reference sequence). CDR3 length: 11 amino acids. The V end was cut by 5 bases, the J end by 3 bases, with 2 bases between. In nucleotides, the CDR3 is TGTGCCAGTAGTGATGGAAACACCATATATTTT. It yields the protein CASSDGNTIYF.

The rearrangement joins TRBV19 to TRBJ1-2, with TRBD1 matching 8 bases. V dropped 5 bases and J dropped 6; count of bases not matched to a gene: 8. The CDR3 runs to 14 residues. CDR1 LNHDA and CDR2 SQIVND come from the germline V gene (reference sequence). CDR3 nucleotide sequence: TGTGCCAGTAGTGTTGGGACAGGCACCGATGGCTACACCTTC. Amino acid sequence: CASSVGTGTDGYTF.

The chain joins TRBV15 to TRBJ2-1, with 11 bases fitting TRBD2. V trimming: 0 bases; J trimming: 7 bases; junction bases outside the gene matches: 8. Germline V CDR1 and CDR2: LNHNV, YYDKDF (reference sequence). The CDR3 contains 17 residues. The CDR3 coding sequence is TGTGCCACCAGCAGAGATTTGGGACTAGCGGACGGGAATGAGCAGTTCTTC. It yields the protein CATSRDLGLADGNEQFF.

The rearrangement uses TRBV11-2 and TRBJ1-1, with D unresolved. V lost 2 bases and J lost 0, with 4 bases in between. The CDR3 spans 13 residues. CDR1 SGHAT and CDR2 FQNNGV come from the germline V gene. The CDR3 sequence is CASSLKMNTEAFF. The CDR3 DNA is TGTGCCAGCAGCTTAAAAATGAACACTGAAGCTTTCTTT.

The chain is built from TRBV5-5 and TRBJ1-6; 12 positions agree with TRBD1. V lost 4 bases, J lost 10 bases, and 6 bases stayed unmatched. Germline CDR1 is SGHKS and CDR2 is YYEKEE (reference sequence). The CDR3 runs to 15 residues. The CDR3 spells CASSGTGGMESPLHF. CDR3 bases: TGTGCCAGCAGCGGGACAGGGGGCATGGAGTCACCCCTCCACTTT.

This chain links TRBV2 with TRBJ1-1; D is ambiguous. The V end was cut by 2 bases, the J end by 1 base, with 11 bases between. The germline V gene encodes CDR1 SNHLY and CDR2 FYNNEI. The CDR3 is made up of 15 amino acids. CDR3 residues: CASSESRTANTEAFF. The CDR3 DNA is TGTGCCAGCAGTGAAAGCAGAACGGCGAACACTGAAGCTTTCTTT.

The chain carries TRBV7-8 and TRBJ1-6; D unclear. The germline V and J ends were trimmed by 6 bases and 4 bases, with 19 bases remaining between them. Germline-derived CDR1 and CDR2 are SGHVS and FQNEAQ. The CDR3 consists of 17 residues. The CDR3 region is CASRPGRTGSYNSPLHF. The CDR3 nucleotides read TGTGCCAGCAGGCCCGGTCGAACGGGAAGTTATAATTCACCCCTCCACTTT.

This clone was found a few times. The chain's CDR3 is CASSLRQGTYEQYF. The CDR3 bases are TGTGCCAGCAGCTTAAGACAGGGTACCTACGAGCAGTACTTC. The gene calls are TRBV7-2 and TRBJ2-7; 7 nucleotides align to TRBD1. The V gene's germline CDR1 is SGHTA and CDR2 FQGNSA. The CDR3 spans 14 residues. V lost 2 bases and J lost 2; bases outside the gene matches: 3. Variable domain in full (rest from reference TRBV7-2 and TRBJ2-7): GAGVSQSPSNKVTEKGKDVELRCDPISGHTALYWYRQSLGQGLEFLIYFQGNSAPDKSGLPSDRFSAERTGGSVSTLTIQRTQQEDSAVYLCASSLRQGTYEQYFGPGTRLTVT.

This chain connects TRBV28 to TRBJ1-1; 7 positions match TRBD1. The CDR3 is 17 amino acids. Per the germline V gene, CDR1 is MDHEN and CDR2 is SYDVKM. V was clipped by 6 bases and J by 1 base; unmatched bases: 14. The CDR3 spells CASSSIGRGLRNTEAFF. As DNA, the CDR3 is TGTGCCAGCAGCTCTATCGGGAGGGGGCTGCGGAACACTGAAGCTTTCTTT.

The CDR3 protein is CASSPVQGTGELFF. CDR3 nucleotides: TGTGCCAGCAGCCCCGTCCAGGGCACCGGGGAGCTGTTTTTT. The rearrangement joins TRBV7-8 to TRBJ2-2, with a possible D match to TRBD1 (5 bases). Trimming left V 5 bases short and J 4 bases short, with 11 bases between. Germline V CDR1 and CDR2: SGHVS, FQNEAQ. This CDR3 has 14 residues. The full variable domain, completed using reference TRBV7-8 and TRBJ2-2, is GAGVSQSPRYKVAKRGQDVALRCDPISGHVSLFWYQQALGQGPEFLTYFQNEAQLDKSGLPSDRFFAERPEGSVSTLKIQRTQQEDSAVYLCASSPVQGTGELFFGEGSRLTVL.

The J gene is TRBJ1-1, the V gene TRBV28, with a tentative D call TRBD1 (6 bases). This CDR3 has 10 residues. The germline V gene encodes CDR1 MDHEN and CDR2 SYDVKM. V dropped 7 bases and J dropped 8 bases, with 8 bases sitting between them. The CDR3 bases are TGTGCCAGCAAGGACAGCGAAGCTTTCTTT. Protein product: CASKDSEAFF.

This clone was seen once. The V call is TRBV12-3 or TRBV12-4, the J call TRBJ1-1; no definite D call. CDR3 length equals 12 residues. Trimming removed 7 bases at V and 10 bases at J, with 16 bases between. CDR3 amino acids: CASTGGKGAAFF. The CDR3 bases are TGTGCCAGCACCGGAGGGAAAGGTGCAGCTTTCTTT.

CDR3 sequence (DNA): TGTGCCAGTAGTATCGCAGATTATAGCAATCAGCCCCAGCATTTT. Amino acid sequence: CASSIADYSNQPQHF. The J gene is TRBJ1-5, the V gene TRBV19; D not certain. This CDR3 spans 15 amino acids. Trimming shortened V by 3 bases and J by 0 bases, and 9 bases separated the two germline ends. The V gene's germline CDR1 is LNHDA and CDR2 SQIVND (reference sequence).

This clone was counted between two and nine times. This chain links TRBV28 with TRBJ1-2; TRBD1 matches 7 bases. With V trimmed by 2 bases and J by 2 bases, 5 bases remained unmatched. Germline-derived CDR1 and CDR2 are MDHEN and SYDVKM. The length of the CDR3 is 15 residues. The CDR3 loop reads CASSLQATGNYGYTF. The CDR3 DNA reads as TGTGCCAGCAGTTTACAGGCGACAGGGAACTATGGCTACACCTTC.

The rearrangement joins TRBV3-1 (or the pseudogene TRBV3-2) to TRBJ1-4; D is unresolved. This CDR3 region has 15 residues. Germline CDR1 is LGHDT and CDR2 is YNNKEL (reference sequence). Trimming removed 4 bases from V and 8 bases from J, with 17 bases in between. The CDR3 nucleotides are TGTGCCAGCAGCCTGGACCCATCTTATGGGGAAAAACTGTTTTTT. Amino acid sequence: CASSLDPSYGEKLFF.

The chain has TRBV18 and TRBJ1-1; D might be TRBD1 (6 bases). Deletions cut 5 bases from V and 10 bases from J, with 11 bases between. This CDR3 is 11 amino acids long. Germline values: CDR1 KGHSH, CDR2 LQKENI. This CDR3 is CASSRGAAAFF. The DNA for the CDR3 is TGTGCCAGCTCAAGGGGGGCGGCAGCTTTCTTT.

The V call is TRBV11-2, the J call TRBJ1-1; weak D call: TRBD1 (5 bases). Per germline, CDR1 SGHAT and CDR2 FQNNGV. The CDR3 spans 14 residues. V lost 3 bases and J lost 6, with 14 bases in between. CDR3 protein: CASSFQGGAPEAFF. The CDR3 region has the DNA TGTGCCAGCAGCTTCCAGGGTGGTGCCCCTGAAGCTTTCTTT.

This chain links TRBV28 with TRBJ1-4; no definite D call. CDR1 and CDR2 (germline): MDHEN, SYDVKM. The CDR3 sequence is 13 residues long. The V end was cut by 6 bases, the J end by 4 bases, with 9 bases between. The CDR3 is CASRDGINEKLFF. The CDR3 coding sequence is TGTGCCAGCAGGGACGGAATTAATGAAAAACTGTTTTTT.

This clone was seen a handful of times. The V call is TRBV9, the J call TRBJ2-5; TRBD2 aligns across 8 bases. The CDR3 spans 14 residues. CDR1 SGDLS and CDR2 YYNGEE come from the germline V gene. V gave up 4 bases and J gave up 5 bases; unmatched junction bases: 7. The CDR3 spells CASSYRGGHETQYF. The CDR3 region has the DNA TGTGCCAGCAGCTACCGGGGGGGGCACGAGACCCAGTACTTC.

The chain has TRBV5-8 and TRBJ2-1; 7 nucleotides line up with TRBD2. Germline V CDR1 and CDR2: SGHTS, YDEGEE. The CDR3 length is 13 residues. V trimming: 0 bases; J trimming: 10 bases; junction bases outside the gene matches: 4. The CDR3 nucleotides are TGTGCCAGCAGCTTGGCGGGGGGAAGAGAGCAGTTCTTC. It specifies CASSLAGGREQFF.

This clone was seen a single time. This CDR3 reads CASSRTGRTTYEQYF. DNA of the CDR3: TGTGCCAGCAGCCGTACGGGCAGAACTACCTACGAGCAGTACTTC. The V gene is TRBV13, the J gene TRBJ2-7; D gene unclear. Germline loops: CDR1 PRHDT, CDR2 FYEKMQ (reference sequence). The CDR3 is made up of 15 amino acids. The V and J ends lost 5 bases and 2 bases respectively, with 16 bases between them.

The CDR3 reads CASSWKMDSLPNTEAFF. As DNA, the CDR3 is TGCGCCAGCAGCTGGAAAATGGACAGCCTCCCGAACACTGAAGCTTTCTTT. The chain is built from TRBV5-1 and TRBJ1-1; possibly TRBD1 for D (6 bases). V gave up 3 bases and J gave up 1 base, with 19 bases separating them. The V gene's germline CDR1 is SGHRS and CDR2 YFSETQ. This CDR3 region has 17 residues.

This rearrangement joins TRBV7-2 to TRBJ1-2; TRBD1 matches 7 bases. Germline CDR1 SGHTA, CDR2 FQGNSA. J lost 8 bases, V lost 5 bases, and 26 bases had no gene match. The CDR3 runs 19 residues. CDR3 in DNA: TGTGCCAGCAGCCCCATGTTCGAGCAGAGACAGGGTGGTAGTTGGGGCTACACCTTC. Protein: CASSPMFEQRQGGSWGYTF.

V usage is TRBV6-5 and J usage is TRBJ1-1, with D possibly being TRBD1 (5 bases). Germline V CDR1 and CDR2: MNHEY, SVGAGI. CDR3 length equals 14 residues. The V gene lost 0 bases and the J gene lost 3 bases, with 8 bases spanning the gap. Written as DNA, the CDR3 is TGTGCCAGCAGTTACTCTCAGGGCGACACTGAAGCTTTCTTT. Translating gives CASSYSQGDTEAFF.

CDR3 DNA: TGCAGCGTTCAGACACAGCCCGGGACCTACGAGCAGTACTTC. This encodes CSVQTQPGTYEQYF. This chain links TRBV29-1 with TRBJ2-7, with D perhaps matching TRBD2 (5 bases). Germline CDR1 and CDR2: SQVTM and ANQGSEA. CDR3 length: 14 amino acids. Trimming removed 5 bases from V and 2 bases from J, with 16 bases in between.

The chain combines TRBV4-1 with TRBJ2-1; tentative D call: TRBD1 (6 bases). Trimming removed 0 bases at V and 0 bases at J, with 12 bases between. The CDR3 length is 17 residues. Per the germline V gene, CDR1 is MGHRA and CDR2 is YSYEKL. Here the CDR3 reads CASSQDPGETSYNEQFF. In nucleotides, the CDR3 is TGCGCCAGCAGCCAAGATCCAGGGGAGACCTCCTACAATGAGCAGTTCTTC.

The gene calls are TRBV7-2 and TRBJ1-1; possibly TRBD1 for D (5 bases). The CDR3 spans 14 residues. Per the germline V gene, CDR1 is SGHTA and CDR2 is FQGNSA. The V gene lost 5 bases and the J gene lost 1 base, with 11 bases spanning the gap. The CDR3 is CASSKQDRNTEAFF. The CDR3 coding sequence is TGTGCCAGCAGCAAACAGGATAGGAACACTGAAGCTTTCTTT.

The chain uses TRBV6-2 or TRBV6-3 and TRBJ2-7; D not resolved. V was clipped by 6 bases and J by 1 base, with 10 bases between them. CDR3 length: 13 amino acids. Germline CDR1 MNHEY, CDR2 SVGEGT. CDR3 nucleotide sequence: TGTGCCAGCAGCCTCACAGAGTCCTACGAGCAGTACTTC. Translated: CASSLTESYEQYF.